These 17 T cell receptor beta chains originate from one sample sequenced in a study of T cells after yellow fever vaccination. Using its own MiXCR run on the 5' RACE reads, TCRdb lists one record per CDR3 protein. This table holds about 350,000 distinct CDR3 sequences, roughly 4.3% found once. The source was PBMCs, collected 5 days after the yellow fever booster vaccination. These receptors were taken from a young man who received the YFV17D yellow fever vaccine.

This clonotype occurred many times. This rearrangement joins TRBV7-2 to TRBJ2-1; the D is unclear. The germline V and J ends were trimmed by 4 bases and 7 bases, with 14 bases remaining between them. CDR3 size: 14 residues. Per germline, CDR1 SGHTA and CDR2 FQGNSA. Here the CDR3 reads CASSSSNSRNEQFF. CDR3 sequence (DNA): TGTGCCAGCAGCTCCTCGAACTCTCGGAATGAGCAGTTCTTC.

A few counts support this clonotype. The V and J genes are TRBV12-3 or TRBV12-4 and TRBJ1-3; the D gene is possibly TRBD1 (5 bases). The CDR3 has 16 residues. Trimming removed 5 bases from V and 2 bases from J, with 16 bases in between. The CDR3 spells CASSPNAAGTGNTIYF. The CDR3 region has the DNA TGTGCCAGCAGTCCCAACGCGGCAGGGACTGGAAACACCATATATTTT.

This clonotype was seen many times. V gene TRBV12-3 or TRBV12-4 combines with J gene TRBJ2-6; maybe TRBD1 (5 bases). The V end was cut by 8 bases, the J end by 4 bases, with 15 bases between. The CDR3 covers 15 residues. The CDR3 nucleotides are TGTGCCAGCGCCCCGGTGGGGCACGGGGCCAACGTCCTGACTTTC. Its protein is CASAPVGHGANVLTF.

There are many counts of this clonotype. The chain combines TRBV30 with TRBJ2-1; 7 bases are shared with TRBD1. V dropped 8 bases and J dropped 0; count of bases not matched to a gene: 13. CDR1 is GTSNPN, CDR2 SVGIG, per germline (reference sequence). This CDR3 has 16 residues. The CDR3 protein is CARGVGGLSSYNEQFF. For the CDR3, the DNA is TGTGCCCGGGGAGTAGGGGGCTTAAGCTCCTACAATGAGCAGTTCTTC.

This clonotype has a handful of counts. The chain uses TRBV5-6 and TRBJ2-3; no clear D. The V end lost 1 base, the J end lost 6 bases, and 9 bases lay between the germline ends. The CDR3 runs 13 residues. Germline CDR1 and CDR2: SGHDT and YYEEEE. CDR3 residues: CASSLNILDTQYF. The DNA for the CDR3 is TGTGCCAGCAGCTTGAACATTCTTGATACGCAGTATTTT.

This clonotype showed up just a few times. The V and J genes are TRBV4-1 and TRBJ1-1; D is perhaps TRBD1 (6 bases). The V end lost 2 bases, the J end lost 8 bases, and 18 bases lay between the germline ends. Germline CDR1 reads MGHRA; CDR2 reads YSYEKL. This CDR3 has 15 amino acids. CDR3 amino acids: CASSQPQWGLPEAFF. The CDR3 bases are TGCGCCAGCAGCCAACCACAGTGGGGGCTTCCAGAAGCTTTCTTT.

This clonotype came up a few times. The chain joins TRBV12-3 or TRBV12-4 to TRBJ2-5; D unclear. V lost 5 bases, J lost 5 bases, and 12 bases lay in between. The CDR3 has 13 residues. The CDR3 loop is CASSGSSGETQYF. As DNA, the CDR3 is TGTGCCAGCAGTGGAAGTTCCGGGGAGACCCAGTACTTC.

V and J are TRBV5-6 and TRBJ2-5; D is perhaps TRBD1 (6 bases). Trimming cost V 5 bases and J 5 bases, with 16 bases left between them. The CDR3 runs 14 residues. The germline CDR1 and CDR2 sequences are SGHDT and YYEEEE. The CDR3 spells CASSWAQGWETQYF. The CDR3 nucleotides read TGTGCCAGCAGTTGGGCACAGGGATGGGAGACCCAGTACTTC.

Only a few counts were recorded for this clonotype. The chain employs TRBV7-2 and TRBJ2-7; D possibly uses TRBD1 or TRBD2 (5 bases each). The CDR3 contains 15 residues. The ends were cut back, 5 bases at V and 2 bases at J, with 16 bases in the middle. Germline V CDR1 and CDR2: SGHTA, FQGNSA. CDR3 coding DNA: TGTGCCAGCAGCCAAGCCGGGACCTCGACCTACGAGCAGTACTTC. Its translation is CASSQAGTSTYEQYF.

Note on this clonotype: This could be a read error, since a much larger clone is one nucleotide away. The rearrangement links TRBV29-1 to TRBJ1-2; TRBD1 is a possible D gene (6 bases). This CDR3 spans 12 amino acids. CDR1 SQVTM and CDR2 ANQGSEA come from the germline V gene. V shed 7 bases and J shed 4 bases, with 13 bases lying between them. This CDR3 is CSAGDTIYGYTF. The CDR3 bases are TGCAGCGCCGGGGACACAATCTATGGCTACACCTTC.

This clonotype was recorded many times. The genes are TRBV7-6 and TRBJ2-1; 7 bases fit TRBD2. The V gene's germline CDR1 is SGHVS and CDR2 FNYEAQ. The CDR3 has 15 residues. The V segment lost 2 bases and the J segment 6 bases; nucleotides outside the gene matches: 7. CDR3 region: CASSLSGGPRNEQFF. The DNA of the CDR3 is TGTGCCAGCAGCTTATCGGGGGGTCCTCGCAATGAGCAGTTCTTC. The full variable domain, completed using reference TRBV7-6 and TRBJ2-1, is GAGVSQSPRYKVTKRGQDVALRCDPISGHVSLYWYRQALGQGPEFLTYFNYEAQQDKSGLPNDRFSAERPEGSISTLTIQRTEQRDSAMYRCASSLSGGPRNEQFFGPGTRLTVL.

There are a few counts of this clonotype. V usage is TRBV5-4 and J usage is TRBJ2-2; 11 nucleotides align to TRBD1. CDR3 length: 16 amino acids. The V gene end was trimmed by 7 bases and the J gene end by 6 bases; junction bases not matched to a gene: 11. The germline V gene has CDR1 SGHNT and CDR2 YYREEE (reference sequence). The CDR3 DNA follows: TGTGCCAGCGGGCGGACAGGGGGCGCGAGGGCCGGGGAGCTGTTTTTT. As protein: CASGRTGGARAGELFF. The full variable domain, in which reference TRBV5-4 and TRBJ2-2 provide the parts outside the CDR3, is ETGVTQSPTHLIKTRGQQVTLRCSSQSGHNTVSWYQQALGQGPQFIFQYYREEENGRGNFPPRFSGLQFPNYSSELNVNALELDDSALYLCASGRTGGARAGELFFGEGSRLTVL.

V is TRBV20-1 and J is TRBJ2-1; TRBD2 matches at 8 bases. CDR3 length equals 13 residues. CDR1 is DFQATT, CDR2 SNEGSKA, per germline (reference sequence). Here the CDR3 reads CSRGGSSYNEQFF. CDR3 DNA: TGCAGCCGGGGGGGAAGCTCCTACAATGAGCAGTTCTTC.

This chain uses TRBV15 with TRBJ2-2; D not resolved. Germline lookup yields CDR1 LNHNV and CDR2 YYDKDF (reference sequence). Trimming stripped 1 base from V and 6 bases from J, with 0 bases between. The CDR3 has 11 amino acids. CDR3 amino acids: CATSRAGELFF. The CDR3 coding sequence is TGTGCCACCAGCAGAGCCGGGGAGCTGTTTTTT. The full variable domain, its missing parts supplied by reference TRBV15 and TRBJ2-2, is DAMVIQNPRYQVTQFGKPVTLSCSQTLNHNVMYWYQQKSSQAPKLLFHYYDKDFNNEADTPDNFQSRRPNTSFCFLDIRSPGLGDTAMYLCATSRAGELFFGEGSRLTVL.

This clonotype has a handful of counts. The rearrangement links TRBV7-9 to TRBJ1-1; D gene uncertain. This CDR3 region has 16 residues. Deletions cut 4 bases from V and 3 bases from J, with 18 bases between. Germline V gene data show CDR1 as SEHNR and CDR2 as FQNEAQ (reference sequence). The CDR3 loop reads CASSSARTVEDTEAFF. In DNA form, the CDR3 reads TGTGCCAGCAGCTCAGCTCGGACCGTCGAGGACACTGAAGCTTTCTTT.

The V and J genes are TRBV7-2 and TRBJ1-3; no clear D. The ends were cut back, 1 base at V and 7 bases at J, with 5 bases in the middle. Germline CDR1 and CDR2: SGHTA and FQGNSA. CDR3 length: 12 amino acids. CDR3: CASSLDQNTIYF. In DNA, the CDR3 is TGTGCCAGCAGCTTAGATCAGAACACCATATATTTT. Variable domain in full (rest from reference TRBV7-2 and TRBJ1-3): GAGVSQSPSNKVTEKGKDVELRCDPISGHTALYWYRQSLGQGLEFLIYFQGNSAPDKSGLPSDRFSAERTGGSVSTLTIQRTQQEDSAVYLCASSLDQNTIYFGEGSWLTVV.

The CDR3 loop is CASSEAGRTDTQYF. The CDR3 bases are TGTGCCAGCAGTGAAGCGGGGCGCACAGATACGCAGTATTTT. The chain couples TRBV25-1 to TRBJ2-3, with D perhaps matching TRBD2 (6 bases). Germline V CDR1 and CDR2: MGHDK, SYGVNS. The CDR3 consists of 14 residues. V lost 2 bases and J lost 1, with 7 bases in between.